This T cell receptor beta chain was identified during a study of molecular identifiers for immune sequencing clone quantification. Study observations and caveats: Whereas clones above 20 RNA copies held under 1% of naive-cell molecules, they held over 98% of effector molecules.

CDR1 is SNHLY and CDR2 is FYNNEI in the germline V gene. This CDR3 comprises 14 residues. The V gene lost 3 bases and the J gene lost 4 bases, with 12 bases spanning the gap. TCRdb processed the PCR reads anew with MiXCR; each CDR3 protein has one entry. The sample shows 350,000 or so distinct CDR3 sequences, roughly a fifth of them seen only once. This clonotype came up many times. Its target is not known. The chain has TRBV2 and TRBJ1-2; D remains unclear. The sequenced sample was naive CD8+ T cells from blood, with Jurkat cell RNA spiked in. Described subset: FACS-sorted CD8+CD4-CCR7+CD45RA+ naive T cells. The sequence came from a human donor in good health. Some libraries in this study had Jurkat cell RNA spiked in. DNA of the CDR3: TGTGCCAGCAGTGATCACAGAGGAATCTATGGCTACACCTTC. It translates to CASSDHRGIYGYTF.